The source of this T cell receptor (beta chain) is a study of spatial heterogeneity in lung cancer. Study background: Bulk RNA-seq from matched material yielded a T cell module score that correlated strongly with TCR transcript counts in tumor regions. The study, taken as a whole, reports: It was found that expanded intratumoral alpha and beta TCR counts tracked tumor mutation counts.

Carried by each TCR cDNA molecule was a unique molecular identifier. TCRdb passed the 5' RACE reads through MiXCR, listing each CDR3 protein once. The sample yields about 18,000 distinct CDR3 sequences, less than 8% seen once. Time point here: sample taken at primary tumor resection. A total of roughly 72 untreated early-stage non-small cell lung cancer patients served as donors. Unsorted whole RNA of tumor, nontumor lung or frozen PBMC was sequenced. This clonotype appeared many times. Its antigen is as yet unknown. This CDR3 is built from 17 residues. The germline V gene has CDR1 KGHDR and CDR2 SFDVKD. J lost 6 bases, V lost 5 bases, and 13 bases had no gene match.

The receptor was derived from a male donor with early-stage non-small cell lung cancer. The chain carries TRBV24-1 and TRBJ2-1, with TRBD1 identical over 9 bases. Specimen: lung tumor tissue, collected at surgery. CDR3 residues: CATSVRGQGSVGNEQFF. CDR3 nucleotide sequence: TGTGCCACCAGTGTTCGGGGACAGGGATCGGTAGGCAATGAGCAGTTCTTC.